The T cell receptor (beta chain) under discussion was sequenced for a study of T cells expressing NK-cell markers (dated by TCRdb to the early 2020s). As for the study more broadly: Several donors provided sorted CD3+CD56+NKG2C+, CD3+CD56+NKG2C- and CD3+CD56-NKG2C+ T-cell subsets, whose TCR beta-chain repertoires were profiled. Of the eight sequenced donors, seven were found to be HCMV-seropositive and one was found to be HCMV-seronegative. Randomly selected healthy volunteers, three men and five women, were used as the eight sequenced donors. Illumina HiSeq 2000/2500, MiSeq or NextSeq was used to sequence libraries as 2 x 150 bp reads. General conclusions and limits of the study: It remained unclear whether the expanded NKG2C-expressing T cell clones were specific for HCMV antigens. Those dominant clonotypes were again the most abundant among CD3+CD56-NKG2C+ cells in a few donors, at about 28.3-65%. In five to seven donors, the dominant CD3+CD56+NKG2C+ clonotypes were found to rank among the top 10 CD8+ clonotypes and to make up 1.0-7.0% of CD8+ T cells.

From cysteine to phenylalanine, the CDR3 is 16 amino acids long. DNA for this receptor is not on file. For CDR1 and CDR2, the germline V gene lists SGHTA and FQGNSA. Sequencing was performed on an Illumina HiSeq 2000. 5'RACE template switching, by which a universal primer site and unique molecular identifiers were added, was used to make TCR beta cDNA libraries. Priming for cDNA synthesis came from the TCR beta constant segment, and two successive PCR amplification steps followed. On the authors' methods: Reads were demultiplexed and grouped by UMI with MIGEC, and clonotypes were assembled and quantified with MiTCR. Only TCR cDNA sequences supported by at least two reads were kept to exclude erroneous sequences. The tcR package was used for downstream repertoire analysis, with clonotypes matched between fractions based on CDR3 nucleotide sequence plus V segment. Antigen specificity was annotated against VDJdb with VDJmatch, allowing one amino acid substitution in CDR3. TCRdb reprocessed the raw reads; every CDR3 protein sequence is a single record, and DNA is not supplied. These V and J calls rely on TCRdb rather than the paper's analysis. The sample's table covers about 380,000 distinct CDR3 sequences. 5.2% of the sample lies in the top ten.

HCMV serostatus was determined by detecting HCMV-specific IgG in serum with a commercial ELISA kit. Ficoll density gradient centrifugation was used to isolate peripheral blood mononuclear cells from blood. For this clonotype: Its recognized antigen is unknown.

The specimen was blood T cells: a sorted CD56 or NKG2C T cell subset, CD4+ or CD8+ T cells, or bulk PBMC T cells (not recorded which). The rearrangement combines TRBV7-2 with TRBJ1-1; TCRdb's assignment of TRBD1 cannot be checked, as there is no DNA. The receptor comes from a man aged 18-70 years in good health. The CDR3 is CASSLVGAGLNTEAFF.